The 29 T cell receptor beta chains below come from one sample, sequenced in a study of blood T cell repertoires in COVID-19. Assay used: immunoSEQ multiplex PCR; TCRdb lists only in-frame clones, some missing. This sample yields around 120,000 clones, of which 87% are seen a single time; under 30% belongs to the top ten. Sequencing was carried out using peripheral blood. All receptors derive from a woman between 70 and 85 years old with acute or convalescent COVID-19.

The gene calls are TRBV3-1 (or the pseudogene TRBV3-2) and TRBJ1-3; no clear D. The germline V and J ends were trimmed by 0 bases and 4 bases, with 10 bases remaining between them. This CDR3 is 15 amino acids long. Germline CDR1 is LGHDT and CDR2 is YNNKEL (reference sequence). The CDR3 nucleotides are TGTGCCAGCAGCCAAGATCCGAGGTTCGGAAACACCATATATTTT. It yields the protein CASSQDPRFGNTIYF.

CDR3 sequence: CASSPAPGLVYNEQFF. In DNA, the CDR3 is TGTGCCAGCAGCCCCGCCCCCGGACTAGTCTACAATGAGCAGTTCTTC. The J gene is TRBJ2-1, the V gene TRBV3-1 (or the pseudogene TRBV3-2); 7 nucleotides align to TRBD2. Trimming at V came to 4 bases and at J to 3 bases, leaving 9 bases not matched to a gene. CDR3 length: 16 amino acids. Per the germline V gene, CDR1 is LGHDT and CDR2 is YNNKEL (reference sequence).

V gene TRBV28 combines with J gene TRBJ1-2, with 11 nucleotides matching TRBD1. V trimming: 5 bases; J trimming: 8 bases; junction bases outside the gene matches: 7. Looked up from germline, CDR1 is MDHEN and CDR2 is SYDVKM. This CDR3 has 14 amino acids. CDR3 region: CASSPGQGARGYTF. The CDR3 region has the DNA TGTGCCAGCAGTCCCGGACAGGGGGCGCGGGGCTACACCTTC.

The chain links TRBV2 to TRBJ1-3; D is unresolved. The V end was cut by 3 bases, the J end by 0 bases, with 6 bases between. The germline V gene encodes CDR1 SNHLY and CDR2 FYNNEI. This CDR3 is 14 amino acids long. For the CDR3, the DNA is TGTGCCAGCAGTGACGAGGTCTCTGGAAACACCATATATTTT. It is translated as CASSDEVSGNTIYF.

The chain uses TRBV5-1 and TRBJ2-1; D unresolved. This CDR3 has 14 residues. V lost 3 bases and J 2 bases, leaving 9 bases between the germline ends. CDR1 is SGHRS and CDR2 is YFSETQ in the germline V gene. The CDR3 is CASSSGPPYNEQFF. The CDR3 DNA reads as TGCGCCAGCAGCTCAGGTCCACCCTACAATGAGCAGTTCTTC.

The V gene is TRBV28, the J gene TRBJ1-2; D not certain. Trimming took off 6 bases at V and 4 bases at J, with 6 bases between the two ends. This CDR3 is 11 amino acids long. In germline, CDR1 is MDHEN, CDR2 SYDVKM. This CDR3 reads CASRSFYGYTF. CDR3 DNA: TGTGCCAGCAGGTCTTTCTATGGCTACACCTTC.

The chain joins TRBV18 to TRBJ2-7; 7 bases match TRBD1. The CDR3 has 12 residues. Unmatched junction bases numbered 1, after V lost 2 bases and J lost 6 bases. The germline V gene has CDR1 KGHSH and CDR2 LQKENI. The chain's CDR3 is CASSPGTVEQYF. CDR3 coding DNA: TGTGCCAGCTCACCAGGGACAGTCGAGCAGTACTTC.

V and J are TRBV19 and TRBJ2-7; 7 bases match TRBD1. The V segment lost 4 bases and the J segment 0 bases; nucleotides outside the gene matches: 9. Per the germline V gene, CDR1 is LNHDA and CDR2 is SQIVND (reference sequence). The CDR3 loop spans 16 amino acids. In DNA form, the CDR3 reads TGTGCCAGTAGTACTCCGGGACAGAAAAACTCCTACGAGCAGTACTTC. Amino acids: CASSTPGQKNSYEQYF.

V and J are TRBV3-1 (or the pseudogene TRBV3-2) and TRBJ1-2; D is perhaps TRBD1 (6 bases). The CDR3 is 15 residues long. Germline CDR1 is LGHDT and CDR2 is YNNKEL (reference sequence). V dropped 3 bases and J dropped 2 bases, with 13 bases sitting between them. The CDR3 is CASSHEDRMNYGYTF. For the CDR3, the DNA is TGTGCCAGCAGCCATGAAGACAGGATGAACTATGGCTACACCTTC.

The rearrangement links TRBV13 to TRBJ2-5; 9 bases map to TRBD2. The CDR3 runs 15 residues. Germline loops: CDR1 PRHDT, CDR2 FYEKMQ (reference sequence). Trimming took 3 bases from V and 4 from J; bases not matched to a gene: 6. In DNA, the CDR3 is TGTGCCAGCAGCTTCGGCGGGGGGGCAGGAGAGACCCAGTACTTC. The encoded protein is CASSFGGGAGETQYF.

This CDR3 reads CASSLSREANYGYTF. CDR3 in DNA: TGTGCCAGCAGCTTATCAAGAGAAGCTAACTATGGCTACACCTTC. The V call is TRBV7-2, the J call TRBJ1-2; D gene ambiguous. CDR1 is SGHTA, CDR2 FQGNSA, per germline. The CDR3 spans 15 residues. The V end was cut by 2 bases, the J end by 0 bases, with 10 bases between.

The V call is TRBV11-2, the J call TRBJ1-5, with unresolved D. Deletions cut 3 bases from V and 0 bases from J, with 6 bases between. The CDR3 is 14 residues long. Germline lookup yields CDR1 SGHAT and CDR2 FQNNGV. The DNA for the CDR3 is TGTGCCAGCAGCTTCCCGGGTAGCAATCAGCCCCAGCATTTT. Its translation is CASSFPGSNQPQHF.

V and J are TRBV28 and TRBJ1-2; D is perhaps TRBD1 (6 bases). Trimming left V 6 bases short and J 4 bases short, with 15 bases between. Germline V gene lookup returns CDR1 MDHEN and CDR2 SYDVKM. This CDR3 is 14 amino acids long. The CDR3 DNA reads TGTGCCAGCAGGTCGCAGGGGTTCCTCTATGGCTACACCTTC. Protein sequence: CASRSQGFLYGYTF.

The CDR3 DNA reads as TGTGCCAGCAGCTTAATAGCTGAGGAGACCCAGTACTTC. As protein: CASSLIAEETQYF. The rearrangement joins TRBV11-3 to TRBJ2-5; D unclear. Trimming took 2 bases from V and 5 from J, leaving 9 bases between them. Germline CDR1 reads SGHNT; CDR2 reads YENEEA. This CDR3 has 13 residues.

The chain combines TRBV19 with TRBJ1-5; D uncertain. This CDR3 region has 15 residues. V lost 0 bases to trimming and J lost 0 bases, with 6 bases between them. Germline V gene lookup returns CDR1 LNHDA and CDR2 SQIVND (reference sequence). As DNA, the CDR3 is TGTGCCAGTAGTATAGAACAGAATAGCAATCAGCCCCAGCATTTT. It encodes CASSIEQNSNQPQHF.

The DNA for the CDR3 is TGTGCCACCAGTGATCCGGGACAGGGAAATGAAAAACTGTTTTTT. This sequence encodes CATSDPGQGNEKLFF. This chain connects TRBV24-1 to TRBJ1-4; 9 positions match TRBD1. CDR1 and CDR2 from the germline V gene are KGHDR and SFDVKD. The junction had 3 bases not matched to a gene; V was cut back by 3 bases and J by 5 bases. The CDR3 covers 15 residues.

The chain couples TRBV11-2 to TRBJ2-5, with 12 bases fitting TRBD2. V lost 4 bases, J lost 5 bases, and 11 bases stayed unmatched. CDR3 size: 17 residues. Germline CDR1 and CDR2: SGHAT and FQNNGV. CDR3 nucleotides: TGTGCCAGCAGCTCCGGAACCCTAGCGGGGGGGCAGGAGACCCAGTACTTC. This encodes CASSSGTLAGGQETQYF.

CDR3 bases: TGTGCCAGCTCACCCGCGTTAAGCTCCTACGAGCAGTACTTC. Its protein is CASSPALSSYEQYF. The chain employs TRBV18 and TRBJ2-7; no reliable D call. Trimming left V 3 bases short and J 0 bases short, with 9 bases between. The CDR3 loop spans 14 amino acids. CDR1 and CDR2 from the germline V gene are KGHSH and LQKENI. Supplemented by reference TRBV18 and TRBJ2-7, the full variable domain reads NAGVMQNPRHLVRRRGQEARLRCSPMKGHSHVYWYRQLPEEGLKFMVYLQKENIIDESGMPKERFSAEFPKEGPSILRIQQVVRGDSAAYFCASSPALSSYEQYFGPGTRLTVT.

This rearrangement joins TRBV18 to TRBJ1-6, with D maybe TRBD1 (5 bases). The V end was cut by 3 bases, the J end by 9 bases, with 12 bases between. Germline CDR1 KGHSH, CDR2 LQKENI. The CDR3 is 14 residues long. The DNA of the CDR3 is TGTGCCAGCTCACCCAGGGACTGGGGTTCACCCCTCCACTTT. It yields the protein CASSPRDWGSPLHF.

This clone appeared a few times. The V call is TRBV7-2, the J call TRBJ2-2; TRBD1 might be the D (6 bases). The CDR3 is made up of 14 amino acids. Germline CDR1 and CDR2: SGHTA and FQGNSA. Between the trimmed V and J ends, which lost 5 bases and 6 bases, there was a span of 13 bases. This CDR3 reads CASSKQGRAGELFF. The DNA for the CDR3 is TGTGCCAGCAGCAAACAGGGACGGGCCGGGGAGCTGTTTTTT.

About this clone: Compared with germline, one end of the junction differs, possibly owing to a read error. At the DNA level, this CDR3 is encoded by other sequences in the same sample as well. The V and J genes are TRBV28 and TRBJ1-5; D gene ambiguous. The CDR3 has 17 residues. Germline CDR1 is MDHEN and CDR2 is SYDVKM. The CDR3 loop is CASSLKYRPYSNQPQHF. The CDR3 nucleotides read TGTGCTAGCAGTTTAAAGTACAGACCTTATAGCAATCAGCCCCAGCATTTT.

This chain joins TRBV5-6 and TRBJ1-6, with TRBD1 matching 7 bases. V was pared by 4 bases and J by 6 bases, with 16 bases of the junction left unmatched. Per the germline V gene, CDR1 is SGHDT and CDR2 is YYEEEE. This CDR3 is built from 18 residues. The CDR3, as DNA: TGTGCCAGCAGCGAACAGGGGCCCACGTTTTCGGGTAATTCACCCCTCCACTTT. The encoded protein is CASSEQGPTFSGNSPLHF.

The chain recombines TRBV5-4 with TRBJ2-5; 8 nucleotides match TRBD1. J lost 5 bases, V lost 0 bases, and 3 bases had no gene match. The CDR3 loop spans 14 amino acids. Germline CDR1 is SGHNT and CDR2 is YYREEE (reference sequence). CDR3 coding DNA: TGTGCCAGCAGCTTGGGGACAGGGATCGAGACCCAGTACTTC. It is translated as CASSLGTGIETQYF.

The chain joins TRBV5-1 to TRBJ1-2, with TRBD1 identical over 8 bases. This CDR3 has 16 amino acids. CDR1 and CDR2 (germline): SGHRS, YFSETQ. J gave up 1 base and V 4 bases, and 9 bases lay outside the gene matches. The CDR3 nucleotides read TGCGCCAGCAGCACCCTTTACAGGGGGGATAACTATGGCTACACCTTC. Translation: CASSTLYRGDNYGYTF.

This clone has just a few counts. The chain joins TRBV5-5 to TRBJ1-5; 8 bases align to TRBD1. Germline V gene lookup returns CDR1 SGHKS and CDR2 YYEKEE (reference sequence). The V segment lost 1 base and the J segment 7 bases; nucleotides outside the gene matches: 10. There are 16 residues in the CDR3. The DNA for the CDR3 is TGTGCCAGCAGCTTGCAGGCAGGGGGCCTGATACAGCCCCAGCATTTT. Residues: CASSLQAGGLIQPQHF.

The J gene is TRBJ1-6, the V gene TRBV24-1, with TRBD1 as a possible D gene (5 bases). V was clipped by 4 bases and J by 7 bases, with 13 bases between them. There are 15 residues in the CDR3. Germline V CDR1 and CDR2: KGHDR, SFDVKD. The CDR3 loop is CATSEGGLRNSPLHF. CDR3 coding DNA: TGTGCCACCAGTGAGGGGGGATTGCGGAATTCACCCCTCCACTTT.

This sequence joins TRBV19 and TRBJ1-2; 9 bases line up with TRBD1. The CDR3 spans 15 residues. Germline CDR1 LNHDA, CDR2 SQIVND (reference sequence). J was trimmed by 10 bases and V by 5 bases; bases with no gene match: 14. CDR3: CASSPLGTGRVAYTF. CDR3 coding DNA: TGTGCCAGTAGTCCACTTGGGACAGGGCGCGTAGCCTACACCTTC.

The genes are TRBV19 and TRBJ2-3; D is uncertain. Germline V lookup: CDR1 LNHDA, CDR2 SQIVND (reference sequence). The CDR3 has 15 amino acids. Trimming took 3 bases from V and 10 from J, leaving 20 bases between them. The CDR3 DNA is TGTGCCAGTAGTATGCAGGTAGGAACCGGTCGCGCGCAGTATTTT. Translation gives CASSMQVGTGRAQYF.

This clone has a handful of counts. The gene calls are TRBV6-5 and TRBJ1-4, with TRBD1 identical over 9 bases. CDR1 and CDR2 (germline): MNHEY, SVGAGI. The junction had 4 bases not matched to a gene; V was cut back by 2 bases and J by 3 bases. This CDR3 has 16 residues. CDR3 region: CASSYTRTGANEKLFF. In DNA, the CDR3 is TGTGCCAGCAGTTACACCAGGACAGGGGCTAATGAAAAACTGTTTTTT.